This entry is about one T cell receptor (beta chain). The target antigen is unknown. Germline V CDR1 and CDR2: SEHNR, FQNEAQ (reference sequence). This CDR3 is built from 12 residues. The V and J ends lost 8 bases and 6 bases, in that order; junction bases with no gene match: 7. The sample is drawn from a study of shared clonotypes between healthy human individuals. Whole-study findings and limits: Memory subsets generally showed smaller estimated richness than naive subsets did.

The protocol was immunoSEQ multiplex PCR, while the TCRdb copy is restricted to in-frame clones and leaves out a portion. The sample yields a few million clones, more than 90% seen once. The sample consisted of naive CD4+ T cells sorted from blood. Stated subset: CD45RA+ positively selected. The V and J genes are TRBV7-9 and TRBJ2-7; 7 nucleotides agree with TRBD1. The receptor was derived from a man between 18 and 29 years old in good health. CDR3 loop: CASGQVLREQYF. CDR3 bases: TGTGCCAGCGGACAGGTCTTACGCGAGCAGTACTTC.